Below, one T cell receptor beta chain is given with its context. Its target antigen remains unknown. Per-nucleotide qualities are absent, and no much larger clonotype sits a single base away. For repertoire sequencing, TCR beta CDR3 regions were amplified from RNA transcripts. HTBI primers and the Qiagen OneStep RT-PCR kit were used in a first-round RT-PCR, which was followed by a second-round multiplex PCR, size selection and purification. Libraries were sequenced paired-end with 100 bp reads on an Illumina HiSeq2000. Turning to the authors' computational methods: SOAPnuke was used to process the reads, throwing out any read that had adapters, had uncalled bases, had a mean Phred below 15, or lacked an exact constant-primer or identifier match. COPE v1.2.5 was used to merge high-quality paired reads. Each unique nucleotide sequence was treated as a clonotype, and MiTCR v1.1 was used to align the clonotypes to the IMGT TRB V, D and J references. The analysis was limited to V-J combinations with a frequency above 0.0001, which together covered just over 98% of the repertoires. A TCR clonal expansion and chaos score per V-J combination was defined as the ratio of F50 clonal expansion to chaos observed in the TCRdist matrix. Welch's t-statistics and random forest were used to reduce features to about a dozen V-J combinations, which were fed into a naive Bayes classifier. The Morisita-Horn index was used to measure how similar the thyroid and blood repertoires were. TCRdb ran its own pipeline on the public reads, namely fastp trimming at Q25 and MiXCR clone calling, and kept in-frame beta chains. Each record represents a unique CDR3 protein, reported with the most common genes and DNA among its rows. The V and J calls and clone size are TCRdb's, not the authors'. For this sample the table gives about 740,000 distinct CDR3 sequences, of which roughly 41% were detected only once. The ten largest account for about 40% of the sample.

The data are from a study of Graves' ophthalmopathy and Graves' hyperthyroidism (dated by TCRdb to the late 2010s). Regarding the complete study: Peripheral blood was collected before any treatment was given, at the time of initial diagnosis. To tell Graves' ophthalmopathy apart from Graves' hyperthyroidism, and to predict which patients would progress to ophthalmopathy, the study relied on TCR beta repertoire signatures. In total, around 130 blood samples were TCR-sequenced: roughly 45 ophthalmopathy, about 75 hyperthyroidism and roughly 17 hyperthyroidism-to-ophthalmopathy patients. To explore V-J signatures distinguishing ophthalmopathy from hyperthyroidism, a discovery set of roughly 98 patients (around 42 ophthalmopathy, 57 stable hyperthyroidism) was enrolled. For independent validation, a separate cohort was made up of 18 hyperthyroidism patients plus 17 patients who later progressed from hyperthyroidism to ophthalmopathy. In about 6 hyperthyroidism patients, the T-cell repertoire of thyroid tissue was compared with the T-cell repertoire of blood. After sampling, hyperthyroidism patients received methimazole starting at 30 mg daily, and ophthalmopathy patients received high-dose intravenous methylprednisolone. Broader findings and caveats from the paper: In validation, the model predicted ophthalmopathy progression with over 60% sensitivity and approximately 78% specificity; roughly 11 predicted patients were CT-confirmed with GO in a median of approximately 6.2 months. Among expanded thyroid clonotypes with frequency above 0.001, most also showed up in blood, which suggests that blood repertoires may reflect the thyroid immune response. In cross-validation, the 13-signature model distinguished ophthalmopathy from stable hyperthyroidism with around 86% sensitivity and 81.08% specificity, while in the test set the corresponding values were roughly 80% and 75%. No statistical method was used to predetermine the sample size, and group allocation was not hidden from the investigators.

Ophthalmopathy patients had moderately to severely active disease, Clinical Activity Score of at least 3, NOSPECS grade of at least 4, and disease duration under 3 months. Patients were excluded if they had other autoimmune diseases, uncontrolled infections, pregnancy or lactation. Clinical symptoms, serum thyroxine, TRAb, thyroid ultrasound and orbital computed tomography formed the basis of the diagnosis. PBMCs were isolated from 7.5 to 10 ml of fresh peripheral blood by Ficoll-Paque density gradient centrifugation. Total RNA was extracted with Trizol reagent and quality-checked on an Agilent 2100 Bioanalyzer. The CDR3 goes from the cysteine to the phenylalanine over 13 residues. Only CDR3 DNA is held: 39 bases, read in frame from base 1. CDR1 SQVTM and CDR2 ANQGSEA are derived from the germline V gene.

Sequenced input: peripheral blood. This sequence was found in an adult man with Graves' ophthalmopathy. The sequence links TRBV29-1 to TRBJ1-4; the D gene cannot be named for sure. The DNA sequence is given as TGCAGTGCATGTCTGGGAACTAATGAAAAACTGTTTTTT. Its protein is CSACLGTNEKLFF. The entire variable domain, with the stretches around the CDR3 drawn from the reference TRBV29-1 and TRBJ1-4 proteins, is SAVISQKPSRDICQRGTSLTIQCQVDSQVTMMFWYRQQPGQSLTLIATANQGSEATYESGFVIDKFPISRPNLTFSTLTVSNMSPEDSSIYLCSACLGTNEKLFFGSGTQLSVL.